The entry below gives a single T cell receptor (beta chain) sequence along with its context. Authors' data handling: The assay estimated nucleated cells by amplifying reference gene primers. Clones were read by immunoSEQ multiplex PCR, and TCRdb kept only the in-frame ones, dropping some. The DNA gave D and trimming, while V, J and clone size come from that table. The profile covers 55,000 to 80,000 clones, with around 88% appearing a single time and 12% taken by the ten largest. This sample is drawn from a study of blood T cell repertoires in COVID-19. Study context: Sites in the United States, Italy and Spain provided acute and convalescent COVID-19 samples. PBMCs, B-cell-depleted T cells, or T cells were the source of the cDNA or gDNA that made up the material.

V lost 0 bases and J lost 10; bases outside the gene matches: 11. Germline V gene lookup returns CDR1 SGDLS and CDR2 YYNGEE. This CDR3 is built from 15 residues. Sequences were obtained from peripheral blood. J is TRBJ1-1 and V is TRBV9; 8 bases align to TRBD1. This clonotype originated in a human donor in a cohort sampled during active COVID-19. As DNA, the CDR3 is TGTGCCAGCAGCGTAGGGGGCTTAGGCGACAGGGGAGCTTTCTTT. Residues: CASSVGGLGDRGAFF.